The table lists the clone carrying this T cell receptor (beta chain) with many counts. Its antigen is undetermined. TCRdb reassembled clones from the PCR reads with MiXCR. The data hold tens of thousands of clones, with 30% observed a single time. Before thyroid surgery, none of the patients had received any treatment. The V gene's germline CDR1 is MNHNS and CDR2 SASEGT. V was trimmed by 2 bases and J by 1 base, leaving 9 bases between them. This CDR3 contains 14 residues. This entry is derived from a study of metastatic and nonmetastatic thyroid tumors. Study details: Comparative analysis of repertoires was undertaken across blood and tumor or nodule tissue obtained from malignant and benign thyroid patients.

Notes on the study in general: Patients with malignant thyroid tumors reportedly had significantly higher TCR beta diversity than those with benign nodules, in blood and tumor.

Input material: blood. V and J are TRBV6-1 and TRBJ2-7; no clear D gene. The sequence derives from a female donor with papillary thyroid cancer or a benign thyroid nodule (not recorded which). Some clones in this sample may be carry-over from other donors' samples. The CDR3 loop reads CASSELPDSYEQYF. The CDR3 region has the DNA TGTGCCAGCAGTGAACTTCCAGATTCCTACGAGCAGTACTTC.